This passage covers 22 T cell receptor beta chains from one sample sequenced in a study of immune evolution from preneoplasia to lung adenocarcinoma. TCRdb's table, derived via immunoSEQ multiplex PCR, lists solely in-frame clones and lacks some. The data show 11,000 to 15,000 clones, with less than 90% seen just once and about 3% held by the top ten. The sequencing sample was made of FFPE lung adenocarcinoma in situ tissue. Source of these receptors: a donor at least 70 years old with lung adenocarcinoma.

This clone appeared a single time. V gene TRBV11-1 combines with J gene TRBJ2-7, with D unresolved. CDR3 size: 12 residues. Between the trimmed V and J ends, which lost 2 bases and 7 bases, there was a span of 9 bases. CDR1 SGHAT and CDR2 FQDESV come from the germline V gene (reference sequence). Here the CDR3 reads CASSLFFGEQYF. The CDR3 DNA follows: TGTGCCAGCAGCTTATTTTTCGGGGAGCAGTACTTC.

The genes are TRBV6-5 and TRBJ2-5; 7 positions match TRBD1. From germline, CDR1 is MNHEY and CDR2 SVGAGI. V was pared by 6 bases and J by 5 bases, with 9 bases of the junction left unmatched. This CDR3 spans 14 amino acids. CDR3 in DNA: TGTGCCAGCAGCCAACAGGGGACGGAGGAGACCCAGTACTTC. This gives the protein CASSQQGTEETQYF.

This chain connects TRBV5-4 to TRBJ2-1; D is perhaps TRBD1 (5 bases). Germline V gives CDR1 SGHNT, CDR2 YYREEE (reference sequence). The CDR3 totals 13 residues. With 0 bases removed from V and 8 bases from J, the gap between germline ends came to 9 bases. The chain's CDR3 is CASSLEQVDEQFF. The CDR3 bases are TGTGCCAGCAGCTTGGAACAGGTCGATGAGCAGTTCTTC.

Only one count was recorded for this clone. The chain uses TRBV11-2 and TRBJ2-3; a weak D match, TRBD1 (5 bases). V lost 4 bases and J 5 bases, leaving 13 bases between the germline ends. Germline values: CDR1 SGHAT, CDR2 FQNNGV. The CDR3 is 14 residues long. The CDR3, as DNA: TGTGCCAGCAGCTCGCCCGGGCAGGGAGATACGCAGTATTTT. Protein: CASSSPGQGDTQYF.

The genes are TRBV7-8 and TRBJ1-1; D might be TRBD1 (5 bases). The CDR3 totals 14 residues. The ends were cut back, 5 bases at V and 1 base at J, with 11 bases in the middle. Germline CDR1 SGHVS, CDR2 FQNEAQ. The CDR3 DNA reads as TGTGCCAGCAGCAGGGGACGGCAGAACACTGAAGCTTTCTTT. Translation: CASSRGRQNTEAFF.

For the CDR3, the DNA is TGTGCCACTCACCGGGGGCAAGGAAACACCATATATTTT. Its translation is CATHRGQGNTIYF. The V gene is TRBV6-1, the J gene TRBJ1-3, with a possible D match to TRBD1 (6 bases). Germline CDR1 MNHNS, CDR2 SASEGT. V was clipped by 10 bases and J by 4 bases, with 14 bases between them. The CDR3 covers 13 residues.

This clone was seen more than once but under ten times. In DNA form, the CDR3 reads TGTGCCAGCTCGTACTTCACAGGGGACAATGAGCAGTTCTTC. Its translation is CASSYFTGDNEQFF. The chain joins TRBV18 to TRBJ2-1; TRBD1 matches 7 bases. The V and J ends lost 6 bases and 5 bases, in that order; junction bases with no gene match: 7. This CDR3 region has 14 residues. Germline lookup yields CDR1 KGHSH and CDR2 LQKENI.

Here the CDR3 reads CASSVQPGTEQYF. In DNA form, the CDR3 reads TGTGCCAGCAGCGTTCAACCGGGGACCGAGCAGTACTTC. The chain links TRBV6-1 to TRBJ2-7; D may match TRBD1 or TRBD2 (5 bases each). Germline CDR1 MNHNS, CDR2 SASEGT. This CDR3 is 13 amino acids long. V lost 6 bases and J lost 6, with 15 bases in between.

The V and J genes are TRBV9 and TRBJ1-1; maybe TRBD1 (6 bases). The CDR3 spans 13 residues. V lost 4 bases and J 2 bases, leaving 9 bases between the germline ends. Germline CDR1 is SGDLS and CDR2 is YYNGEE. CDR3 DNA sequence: TGTGCCAGCAGCCCACAGGGCAACACTGAAGCTTTCTTT. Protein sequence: CASSPQGNTEAFF.

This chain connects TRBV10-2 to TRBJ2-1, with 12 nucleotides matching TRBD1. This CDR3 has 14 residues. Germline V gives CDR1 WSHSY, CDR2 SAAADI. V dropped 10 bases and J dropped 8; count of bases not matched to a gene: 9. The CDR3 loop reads CATGGQGAFDEQFF. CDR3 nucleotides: TGCGCCACCGGGGGACAGGGGGCGTTTGATGAGCAGTTCTTC.

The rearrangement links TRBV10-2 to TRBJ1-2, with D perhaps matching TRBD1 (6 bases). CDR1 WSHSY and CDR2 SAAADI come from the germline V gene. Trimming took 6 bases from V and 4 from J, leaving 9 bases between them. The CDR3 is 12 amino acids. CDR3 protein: CASSNRVYGYTF. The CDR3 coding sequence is TGCGCCAGCAGCAACAGGGTCTATGGCTACACCTTC.

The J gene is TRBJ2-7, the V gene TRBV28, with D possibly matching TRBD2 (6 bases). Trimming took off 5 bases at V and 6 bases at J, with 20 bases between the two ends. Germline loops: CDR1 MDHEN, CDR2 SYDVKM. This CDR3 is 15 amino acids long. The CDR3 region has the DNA TGTGCCAGCAGTGAAGGGGACTGGGATTGGTTCGAGCAGTACTTC. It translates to CASSEGDWDWFEQYF.

In DNA form, the CDR3 reads TGTGCCAGCAGCCCTAACCCCCCCTGGGTAGCGGGAGCCTACGAGCAGTACTTC. Translated, it gives CASSPNPPWVAGAYEQYF. This chain links TRBV7-6 with TRBJ2-7, with 9 positions matching TRBD2. V gave up 5 bases and J gave up 2 bases; unmatched junction bases: 16. The CDR3 runs to 18 residues. Germline V gene sequence: CDR1 SGHVS, CDR2 FNYEAQ.

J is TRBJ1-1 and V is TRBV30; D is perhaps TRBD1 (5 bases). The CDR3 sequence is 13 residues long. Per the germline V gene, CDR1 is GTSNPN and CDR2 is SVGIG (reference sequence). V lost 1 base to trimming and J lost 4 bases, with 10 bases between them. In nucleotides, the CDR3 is TGTGCCTGGAGTGGGGGGTTGATCACTGAAGCTTTCTTT. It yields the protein CAWSGGLITEAFF.

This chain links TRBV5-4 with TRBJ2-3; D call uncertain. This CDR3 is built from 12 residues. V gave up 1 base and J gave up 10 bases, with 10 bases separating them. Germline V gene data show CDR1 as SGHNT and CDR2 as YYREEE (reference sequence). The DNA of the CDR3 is TGTGCCAGCAGCTTGTCGGGCGAGGCGCAGTATTTT. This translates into CASSLSGEAQYF. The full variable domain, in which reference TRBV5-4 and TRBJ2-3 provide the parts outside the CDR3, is ETGVTQSPTHLIKTRGQQVTLRCSSQSGHNTVSWYQQALGQGPQFIFQYYREEENGRGNFPPRFSGLQFPNYSSELNVNALELDDSALYLCASSLSGEAQYFGPGTRLTVL.

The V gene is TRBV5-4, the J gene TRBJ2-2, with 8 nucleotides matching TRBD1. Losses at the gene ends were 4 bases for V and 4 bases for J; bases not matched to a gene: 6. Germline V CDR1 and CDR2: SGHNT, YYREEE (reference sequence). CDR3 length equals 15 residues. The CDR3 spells CASSDPTGVTGELFF. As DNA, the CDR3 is TGTGCCAGCAGCGACCCGACAGGGGTCACCGGGGAGCTGTTTTTT.

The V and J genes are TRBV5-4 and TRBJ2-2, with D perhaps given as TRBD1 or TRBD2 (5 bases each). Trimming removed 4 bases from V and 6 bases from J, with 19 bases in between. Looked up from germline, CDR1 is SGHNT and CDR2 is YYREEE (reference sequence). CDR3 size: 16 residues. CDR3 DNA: TGTGCCAGCAGCGCAGCGGACGGGAAAGGGGCCGGGGAGCTGTTTTTT. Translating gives CASSAADGKGAGELFF.

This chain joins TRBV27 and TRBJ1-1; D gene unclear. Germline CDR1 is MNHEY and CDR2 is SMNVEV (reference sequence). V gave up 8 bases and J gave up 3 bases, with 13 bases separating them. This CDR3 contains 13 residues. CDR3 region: CASALFWDTEAFF. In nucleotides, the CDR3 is TGTGCCAGCGCGTTGTTCTGGGACACTGAAGCTTTCTTT.

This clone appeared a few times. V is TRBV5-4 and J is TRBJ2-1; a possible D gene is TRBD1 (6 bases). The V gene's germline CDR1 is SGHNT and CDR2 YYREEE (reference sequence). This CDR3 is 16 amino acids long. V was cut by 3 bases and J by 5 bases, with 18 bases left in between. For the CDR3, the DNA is TGTGCCAGCAGCTCGGCGGGCAGGGGCAGCAACAATGAGCAGTTCTTC. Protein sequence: CASSSAGRGSNNEQFF.

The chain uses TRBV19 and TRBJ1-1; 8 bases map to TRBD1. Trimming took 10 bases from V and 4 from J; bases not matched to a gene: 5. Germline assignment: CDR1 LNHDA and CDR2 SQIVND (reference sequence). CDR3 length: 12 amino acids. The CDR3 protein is CATCTGGTEAFF. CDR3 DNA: TGTGCCACCTGCACAGGGGGCACTGAAGCTTTCTTT.

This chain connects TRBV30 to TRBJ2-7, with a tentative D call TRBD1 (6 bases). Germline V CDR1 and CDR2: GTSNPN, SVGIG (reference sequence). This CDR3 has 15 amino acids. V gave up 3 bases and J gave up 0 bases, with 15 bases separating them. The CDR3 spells CAWRRGSDSSYEQYF. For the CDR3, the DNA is TGTGCCTGGAGAAGGGGCTCGGACAGCTCCTACGAGCAGTACTTC.

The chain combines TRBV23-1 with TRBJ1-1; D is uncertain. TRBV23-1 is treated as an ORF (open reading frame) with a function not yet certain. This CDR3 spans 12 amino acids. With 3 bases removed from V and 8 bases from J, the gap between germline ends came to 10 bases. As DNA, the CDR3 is TGCGCCAGCAGTCACATTTCCGGGGAAGCTTTCTTT. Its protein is CASSHISGEAFF.